The 9 T cell receptor beta chains listed next were all sequenced from one sample in a study of Ad26.COV2.S vaccination and SARS-CoV-2 variants. Treatment described: roughly 19 received Ad26.COV2.S at low or high dose, single or two shots; about 5 received placebo; per-sample allocation not given. Samples analyzed were those drawn on day 63 after the first vaccine or placebo injection. Assay: immunoSEQ multiplex PCR; the TCRdb copy retains only in-frame clones and omits some. The data show more than 300,000 clones, around four fifths seen once. Sequenced material: peripheral blood, taken in a trial of Ad26.COV2.S vaccine versus placebo. These receptors originate from a person aged 18-65 years who received the Ad26.COV2.S COVID-19 vaccine or a placebo.

This sequence joins TRBV6-2 or TRBV6-3 and TRBJ1-5; 7 nucleotides line up with TRBD1. This CDR3 is 15 amino acids long. The V gene end was trimmed by 1 base and the J gene end by 5 bases; junction bases not matched to a gene: 5. In germline, CDR1 is MNHEY, CDR2 SVGEGT. The CDR3 sequence is CASSYFNRGDQPQHF. The CDR3 DNA reads TGTGCCAGCAGTTACTTCAACAGGGGAGATCAGCCCCAGCATTTT.

The V call is TRBV6-5, the J call TRBJ2-5, with D possibly TRBD2 on 6 matching bases. This CDR3 spans 13 amino acids. Per the germline V gene, CDR1 is MNHEY and CDR2 is SVGAGI. V lost 11 bases to trimming and J lost 4 bases, with 17 bases between them. Written as DNA, the CDR3 is TGTGCCTCAACCACCCGGCGGGGAGAGACCCAGTACTTC. Protein product: CASTTRRGETQYF.

This chain connects TRBV12-3 or TRBV12-4 to TRBJ2-2; D is unclear. V was cut by 6 bases and J by 5 bases, with 4 bases left in between. The CDR3 length is 11 residues. CDR3 nucleotide sequence: TGTGCCAGCAGGACAACCGGGGAGCTGTTTTTT. Its translation: CASRTTGELFF.

The V call is TRBV6-1, the J call TRBJ1-4; weak D call: TRBD1 (6 bases). Germline CDR1 is MNHNS and CDR2 is SASEGT. V was trimmed by 2 bases and J by 8 bases, leaving 15 bases between them. CDR3 length: 15 amino acids. CDR3 sequence: CASSELGRGAEKLFF. The CDR3 nucleotides are TGTGCCAGCAGTGAACTGGGCAGGGGAGCGGAAAAACTGTTTTTT.

CDR3: CASSPRGADYEQYF. CDR3 nucleotides: TGTGCCAGCTCACCACGGGGGGCCGATTACGAGCAGTACTTC. The rearrangement uses TRBV18 and TRBJ2-7; either TRBD1 or TRBD2 may fit D (6 bases each). V was pared by 1 base and J by 4 bases, with 11 bases between. The length of the CDR3 is 14 residues. Germline assignment: CDR1 KGHSH and CDR2 LQKENI.

This chain connects TRBV10-2 to TRBJ2-7, with D tentatively TRBD1 or TRBD2 (5 bases each). Germline V gene data show CDR1 as WSHSY and CDR2 as SAAADI. Between the trimmed V and J ends, which lost 10 bases and 4 bases, there was a span of 14 bases. This CDR3 region has 12 residues. The DNA of the CDR3 is TGCGCCACAAGAGGGGAAAGGTACGAGCAGTACTTC. Amino acid sequence: CATRGERYEQYF.

Here the CDR3 DNA reads TGTGCCAGCAGGGTCTCAGTGAACACTGAAGCTTTCTTT. Its translation: CASRVSVNTEAFF. The V and J genes are TRBV28 and TRBJ1-1; D is ambiguous. V was trimmed by 6 bases and J by 0 bases, leaving 8 bases between them. Germline assignment: CDR1 MDHEN and CDR2 SYDVKM. The CDR3 covers 13 residues. Full variable domain (rest looked up from reference TRBV28 and TRBJ1-1): DVKVTQSSRYLVKRTGEKVFLECVQDMDHENMFWYRQDPGLGLRLIYFSYDVKMKEKGDIPEGYSVSREKKERFSLILESASTNQTSMYLCASRVSVNTEAFFGQGTRLTVV.

Points on this clone: One end of the junction does not line up with germline, which may come from a read error. This chain connects TRBV6-6 to TRBJ2-5; D is unclear. CDR3 length equals 12 residues. Per germline, CDR1 MNHNY and CDR2 SVGAGI (reference sequence). CDR3 residues: CASSYGTTSPDF. The CDR3 coding sequence is TGTGCCAGCAGTTACGGCACGACCTCTCCGGACTTC.

The V and J genes are TRBV15 and TRBJ1-4; D uncertain. V shed 5 bases and J shed 0 bases, with 19 bases lying between them. This CDR3 has 18 residues. Germline lookup yields CDR1 LNHNV and CDR2 YYDKDF (reference sequence). The CDR3 loop reads CATSPPQYTVATNEKLFF. The DNA of the CDR3 is TGTGCCACCAGCCCACCCCAATACACCGTCGCAACTAATGAAAAACTGTTTTTT.